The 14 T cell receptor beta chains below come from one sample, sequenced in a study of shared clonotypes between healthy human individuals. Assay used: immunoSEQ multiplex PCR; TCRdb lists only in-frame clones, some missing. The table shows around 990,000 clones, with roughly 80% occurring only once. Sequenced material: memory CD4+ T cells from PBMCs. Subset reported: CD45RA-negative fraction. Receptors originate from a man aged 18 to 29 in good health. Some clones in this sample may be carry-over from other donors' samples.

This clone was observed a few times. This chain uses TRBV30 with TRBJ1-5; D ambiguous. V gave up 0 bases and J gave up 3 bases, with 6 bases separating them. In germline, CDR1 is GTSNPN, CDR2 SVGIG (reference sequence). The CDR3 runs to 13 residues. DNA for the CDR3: TGTGCCTGGAGTGTTAAGGCCAATCAGCCCCAGCATTTT. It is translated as CAWSVKANQPQHF.

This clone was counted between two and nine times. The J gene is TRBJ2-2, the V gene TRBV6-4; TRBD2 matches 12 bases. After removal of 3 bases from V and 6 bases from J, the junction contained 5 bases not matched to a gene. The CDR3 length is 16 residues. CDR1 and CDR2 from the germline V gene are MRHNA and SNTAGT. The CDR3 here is CASSEGLAGGAGELFF. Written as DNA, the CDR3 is TGTGCCAGCAGTGAAGGGCTAGCGGGAGGGGCCGGGGAGCTGTTTTTT.

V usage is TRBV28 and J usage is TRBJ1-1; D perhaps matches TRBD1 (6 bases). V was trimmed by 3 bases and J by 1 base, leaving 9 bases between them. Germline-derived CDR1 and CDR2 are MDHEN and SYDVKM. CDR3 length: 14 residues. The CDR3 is CASSLSTGNTEAFF. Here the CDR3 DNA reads TGTGCCAGCAGTTTGTCGACAGGGAACACTGAAGCTTTCTTT.

The CDR3 protein is CAWSVGSGGYYEQYF. The CDR3 DNA follows: TGTGCCTGGAGTGTGGGATCTGGGGGGTACTACGAGCAGTACTTC. V is TRBV30 and J is TRBJ2-7; tentative D call: TRBD2 (6 bases). Germline lookup yields CDR1 GTSNPN and CDR2 SVGIG (reference sequence). Trimming pared 0 bases from V and 3 bases from J, leaving 15 bases between. The length of the CDR3 is 15 residues. Filled out from reference TRBV30 and TRBJ2-7, the complete variable domain reads SQTIHQWPATLVQPVGSPLSLECTVEGTSNPNLYWYRQAAGRGLQLLFYSVGIGQISSEVPQNLSASRPQDRQFILSSKKLLLSDSGFYLCAWSVGSGGYYEQYFGPGTRLTVT.

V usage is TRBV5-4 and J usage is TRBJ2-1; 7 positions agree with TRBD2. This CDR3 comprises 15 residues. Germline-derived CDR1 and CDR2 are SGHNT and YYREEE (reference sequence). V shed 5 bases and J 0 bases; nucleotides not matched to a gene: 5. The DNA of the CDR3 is TGTGCCAGCAGGATGGGGACTAACTCCTACAATGAGCAGTTCTTC. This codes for CASRMGTNSYNEQFF.

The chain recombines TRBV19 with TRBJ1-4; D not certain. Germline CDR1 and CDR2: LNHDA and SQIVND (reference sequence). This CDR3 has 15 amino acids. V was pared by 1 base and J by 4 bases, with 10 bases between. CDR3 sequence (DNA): TGTGCCAGTAGTATAGGAACCCCTCGTAATGAAAAACTGTTTTTT. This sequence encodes CASSIGTPRNEKLFF.

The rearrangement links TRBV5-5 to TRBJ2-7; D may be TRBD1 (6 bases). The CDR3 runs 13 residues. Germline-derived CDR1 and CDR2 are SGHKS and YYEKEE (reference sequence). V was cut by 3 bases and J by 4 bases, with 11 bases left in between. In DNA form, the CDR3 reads TGTGCCAGCAGCTGGACAGCTCCTTACGAGCAGTACTTC. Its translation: CASSWTAPYEQYF.

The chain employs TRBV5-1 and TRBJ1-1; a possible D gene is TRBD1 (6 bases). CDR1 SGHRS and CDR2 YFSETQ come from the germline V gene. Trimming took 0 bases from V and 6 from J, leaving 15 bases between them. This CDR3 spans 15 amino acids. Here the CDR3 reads CASSLEGGSGSEAFF. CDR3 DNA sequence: TGCGCCAGCAGCTTGGAAGGGGGATCGGGCTCTGAAGCTTTCTTT.

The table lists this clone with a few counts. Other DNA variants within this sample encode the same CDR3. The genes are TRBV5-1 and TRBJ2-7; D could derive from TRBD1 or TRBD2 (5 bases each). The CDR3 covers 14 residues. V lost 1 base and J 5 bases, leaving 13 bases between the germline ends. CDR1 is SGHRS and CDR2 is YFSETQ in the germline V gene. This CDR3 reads CASSLWGPGDEQYF. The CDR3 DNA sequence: TGCGCCAGCAGCTTGTGGGGACCCGGGGACGAGCAGTACTTC.

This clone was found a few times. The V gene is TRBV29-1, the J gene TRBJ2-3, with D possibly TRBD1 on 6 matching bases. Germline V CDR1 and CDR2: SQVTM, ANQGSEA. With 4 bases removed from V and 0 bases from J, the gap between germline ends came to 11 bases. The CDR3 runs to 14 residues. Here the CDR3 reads CSVVGDRSTDTQYF. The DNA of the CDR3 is TGCAGCGTTGTTGGAGACAGGAGCACAGATACGCAGTATTTT.

The CDR3 sequence is CAWKQKDRRYTEAFF. In DNA form, the CDR3 reads TGTGCCTGGAAACAAAAAGACAGGCGTTACACTGAAGCTTTCTTT. The J gene is TRBJ1-1, the V gene TRBV30, with D tentatively TRBD1 (6 bases). V was shortened by 4 bases and J by 3 bases, with 18 bases between the two germline ends. Germline assignment: CDR1 GTSNPN and CDR2 SVGIG (reference sequence). This CDR3 has 15 residues.

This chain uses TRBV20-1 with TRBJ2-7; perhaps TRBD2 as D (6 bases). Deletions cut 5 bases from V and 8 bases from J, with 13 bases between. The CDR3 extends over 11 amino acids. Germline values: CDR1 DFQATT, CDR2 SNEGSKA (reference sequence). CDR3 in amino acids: CSAPGGDKQYF. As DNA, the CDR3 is TGCAGTGCTCCCGGAGGGGATAAGCAGTACTTC.

The CDR3 DNA reads as TGTGCCAGCAGCTTAGCTGTTCGGACGGGGACTGAAGCTTTCTTT. It is translated as CASSLAVRTGTEAFF. The rearrangement links TRBV11-2 to TRBJ1-1; D remains ambiguous. Trimming took off 1 base at V and 5 bases at J, with 14 bases between the two ends. CDR1 is SGHAT, CDR2 FQNNGV, per germline. The CDR3 runs to 15 residues.

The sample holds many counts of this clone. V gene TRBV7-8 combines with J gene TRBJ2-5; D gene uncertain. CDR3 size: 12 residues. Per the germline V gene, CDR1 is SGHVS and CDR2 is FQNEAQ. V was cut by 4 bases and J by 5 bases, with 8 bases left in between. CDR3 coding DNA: TGTGCCAGCAGCTCTAATACGGAGACCCAGTACTTC. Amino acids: CASSSNTETQYF.